One and the same sample provided the 2 T cell receptor beta chains below, sequenced in a study of blood T cells in healthy people across ages. The second PCR ran roughly 7 to 11 cycles with a sample-barcoded 5' primer and J-beta primers. TCRdb recomputed calls from the 5' RACE reads with MiXCR, one row per CDR3 protein. Of approximately 600,000 distinct CDR3 sequences in the sample, 58% were seen once. Sequenced sample: blood. These receptor sequences come from a man aged 55 to 69 in good health.

The genes are TRBV4-1 and TRBJ2-6; D might be TRBD1 (5 bases). The V and J ends lost 3 bases and 0 bases respectively, with 18 bases between them. This CDR3 is built from 19 residues. Germline-derived CDR1 and CDR2 are MGHRA and YSYEKL. The CDR3 DNA reads TGCGCCAGCAGCCAGCTCAAGGGGCCCAAGCTCTCTGGGGCCAACGTCCTGACTTTC. Residues: CASSQLKGPKLSGANVLTF.

On this clonotype: A much larger clone differs from this one at a single base, so this may be a read error. The chain uses TRBV20-1 and TRBJ2-5, with 15 bases lining up with TRBD2. This CDR3 has 15 amino acids. Per the germline V gene, CDR1 is DFQATT and CDR2 is SNEGSKA (reference sequence). V lost 3 bases and J lost 11; bases outside the gene matches: 10. CDR3: CSARRTSGGAVEQYF. DNA for the CDR3: TGCAGTGCTAGGAGGACTAGCGGGGGGGCCGTTGAGCAGTACTTC.